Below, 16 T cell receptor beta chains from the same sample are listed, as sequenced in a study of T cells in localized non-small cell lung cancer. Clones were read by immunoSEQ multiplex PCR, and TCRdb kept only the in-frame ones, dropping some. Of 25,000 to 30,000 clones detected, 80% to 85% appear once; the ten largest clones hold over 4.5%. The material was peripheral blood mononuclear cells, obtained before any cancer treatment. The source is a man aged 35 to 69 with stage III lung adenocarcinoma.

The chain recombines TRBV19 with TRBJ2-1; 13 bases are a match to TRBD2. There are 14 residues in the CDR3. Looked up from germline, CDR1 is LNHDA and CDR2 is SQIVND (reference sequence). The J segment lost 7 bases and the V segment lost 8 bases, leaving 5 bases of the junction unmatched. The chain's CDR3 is CASGGLAGVNEQFF. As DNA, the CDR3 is TGTGCCAGTGGAGGACTAGCGGGGGTGAATGAGCAGTTCTTC.

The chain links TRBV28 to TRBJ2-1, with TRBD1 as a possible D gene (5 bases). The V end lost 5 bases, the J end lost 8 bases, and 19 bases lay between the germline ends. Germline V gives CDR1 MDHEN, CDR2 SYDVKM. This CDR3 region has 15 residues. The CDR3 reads CASSRQHRTDHEQFF. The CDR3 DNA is TGTGCCAGCAGTCGACAGCACAGGACGGACCATGAGCAGTTCTTC.

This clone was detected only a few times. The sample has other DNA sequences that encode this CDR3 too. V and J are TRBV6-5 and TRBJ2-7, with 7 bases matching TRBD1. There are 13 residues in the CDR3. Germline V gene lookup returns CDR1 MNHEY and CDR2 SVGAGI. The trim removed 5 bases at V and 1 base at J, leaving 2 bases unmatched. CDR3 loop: CASSRDRSYEQYF. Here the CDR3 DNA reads TGTGCCAGCAGTCGGGACAGATCCTACGAGCAGTACTTC.

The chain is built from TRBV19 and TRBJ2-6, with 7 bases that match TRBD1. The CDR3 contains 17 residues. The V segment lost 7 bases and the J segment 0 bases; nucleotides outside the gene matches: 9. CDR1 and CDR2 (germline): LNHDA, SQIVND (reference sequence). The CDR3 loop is CASTRDSVSSGANVLTF. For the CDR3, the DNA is TGTGCCAGTACCCGGGACAGCGTAAGCTCTGGGGCCAACGTCCTGACTTTC.

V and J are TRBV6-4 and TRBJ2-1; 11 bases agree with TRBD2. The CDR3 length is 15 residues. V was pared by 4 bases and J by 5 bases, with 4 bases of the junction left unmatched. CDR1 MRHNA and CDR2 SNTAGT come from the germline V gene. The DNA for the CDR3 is TGTGCCAGCAGTGTTCTAGCGGGAGGCCACAATGAGCAGTTCTTC. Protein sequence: CASSVLAGGHNEQFF.

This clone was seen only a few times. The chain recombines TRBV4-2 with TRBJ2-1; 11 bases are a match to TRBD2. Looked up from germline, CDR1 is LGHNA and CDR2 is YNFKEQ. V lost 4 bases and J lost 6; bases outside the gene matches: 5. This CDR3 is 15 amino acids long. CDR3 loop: CASSPGLADSNEQFF. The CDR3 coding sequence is TGTGCCAGCAGCCCGGGACTAGCGGATTCCAATGAGCAGTTCTTC.

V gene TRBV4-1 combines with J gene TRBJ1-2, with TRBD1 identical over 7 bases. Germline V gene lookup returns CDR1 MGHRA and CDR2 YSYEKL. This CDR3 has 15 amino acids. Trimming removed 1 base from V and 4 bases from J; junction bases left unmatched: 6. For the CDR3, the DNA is TGCGCCAGCAGCCAAGTCGGGGGACAGACCTATGGCTACACCTTC. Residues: CASSQVGGQTYGYTF.

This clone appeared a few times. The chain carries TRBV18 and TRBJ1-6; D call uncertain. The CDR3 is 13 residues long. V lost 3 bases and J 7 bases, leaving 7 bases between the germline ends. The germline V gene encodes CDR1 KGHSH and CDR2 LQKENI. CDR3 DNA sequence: TGTGCCAGCTCACCTGCTCCCAATTCACCCCTCCACTTT. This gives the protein CASSPAPNSPLHF. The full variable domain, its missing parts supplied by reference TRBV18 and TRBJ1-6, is NAGVMQNPRHLVRRRGQEARLRCSPMKGHSHVYWYRQLPEEGLKFMVYLQKENIIDESGMPKERFSAEFPKEGPSILRIQQVVRGDSAAYFCASSPAPNSPLHFGNGTRLTVT.

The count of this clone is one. CDR3: CASSPGGLAGRNEQFF. DNA of the CDR3: TGCGCCAGCAGCCCCGGGGGACTAGCGGGAAGGAATGAGCAGTTCTTC. The chain uses TRBV5-1 and TRBJ2-1; 13 bases map to TRBD2. CDR1 is SGHRS and CDR2 is YFSETQ in the germline V gene. The CDR3 covers 16 residues. Losses at the gene ends were 4 bases for V and 7 bases for J; bases not matched to a gene: 8.

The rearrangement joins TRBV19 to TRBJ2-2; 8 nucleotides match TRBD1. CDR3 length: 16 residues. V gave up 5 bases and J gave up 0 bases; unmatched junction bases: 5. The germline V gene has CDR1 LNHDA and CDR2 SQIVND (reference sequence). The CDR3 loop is CASSSGQGANTGELFF. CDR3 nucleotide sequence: TGTGCCAGTAGTTCAGGACAGGGAGCGAACACCGGGGAGCTGTTTTTT.

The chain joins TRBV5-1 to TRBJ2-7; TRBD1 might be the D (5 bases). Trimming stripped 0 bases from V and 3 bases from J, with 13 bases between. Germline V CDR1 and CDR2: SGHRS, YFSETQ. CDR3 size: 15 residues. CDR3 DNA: TGCGCCAGCAGCTTGGGGGTCCAGGGCAACTACGAGCAGTACTTC. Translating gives CASSLGVQGNYEQYF.

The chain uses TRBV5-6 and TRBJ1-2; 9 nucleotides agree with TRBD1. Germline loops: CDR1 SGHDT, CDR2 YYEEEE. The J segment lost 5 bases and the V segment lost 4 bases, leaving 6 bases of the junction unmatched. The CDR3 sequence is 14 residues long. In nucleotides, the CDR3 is TGTGCCAGCAGCCTCCCGGGACAGGGTTATGGCTACACCTTC. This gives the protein CASSLPGQGYGYTF.

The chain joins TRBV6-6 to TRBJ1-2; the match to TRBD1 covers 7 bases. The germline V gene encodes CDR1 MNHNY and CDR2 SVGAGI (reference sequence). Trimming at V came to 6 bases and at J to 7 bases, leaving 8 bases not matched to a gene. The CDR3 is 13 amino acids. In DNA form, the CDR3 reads TGTGCCAGCAGAGGGACAGCGCTTCGTGGCTACACCTTC. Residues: CASRGTALRGYTF.

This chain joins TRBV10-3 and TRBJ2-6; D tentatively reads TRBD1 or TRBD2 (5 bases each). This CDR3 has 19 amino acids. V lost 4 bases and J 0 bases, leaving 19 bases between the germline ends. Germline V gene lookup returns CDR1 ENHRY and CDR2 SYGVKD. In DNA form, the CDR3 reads TGTGCCATCAGTGGATCAACCCGGAGAGGGGCCTCTGGGGCCAACGTCCTGACTTTC. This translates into CAISGSTRRGASGANVLTF.

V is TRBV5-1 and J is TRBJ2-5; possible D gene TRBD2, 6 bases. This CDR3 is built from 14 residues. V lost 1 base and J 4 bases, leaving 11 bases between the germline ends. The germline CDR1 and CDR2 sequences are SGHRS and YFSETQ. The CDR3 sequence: CASSLMVGGETQYF. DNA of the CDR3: TGCGCCAGCAGCTTGATGGTCGGGGGAGAGACCCAGTACTTC.

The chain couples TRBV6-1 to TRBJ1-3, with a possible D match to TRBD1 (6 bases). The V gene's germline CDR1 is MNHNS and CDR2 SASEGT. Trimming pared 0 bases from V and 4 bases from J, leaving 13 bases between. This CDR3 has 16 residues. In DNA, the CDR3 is TGTGCCAGCAGTGAAGCGTCTTCAGGGGCCGGAAACACCATATATTTT. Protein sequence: CASSEASSGAGNTIYF.